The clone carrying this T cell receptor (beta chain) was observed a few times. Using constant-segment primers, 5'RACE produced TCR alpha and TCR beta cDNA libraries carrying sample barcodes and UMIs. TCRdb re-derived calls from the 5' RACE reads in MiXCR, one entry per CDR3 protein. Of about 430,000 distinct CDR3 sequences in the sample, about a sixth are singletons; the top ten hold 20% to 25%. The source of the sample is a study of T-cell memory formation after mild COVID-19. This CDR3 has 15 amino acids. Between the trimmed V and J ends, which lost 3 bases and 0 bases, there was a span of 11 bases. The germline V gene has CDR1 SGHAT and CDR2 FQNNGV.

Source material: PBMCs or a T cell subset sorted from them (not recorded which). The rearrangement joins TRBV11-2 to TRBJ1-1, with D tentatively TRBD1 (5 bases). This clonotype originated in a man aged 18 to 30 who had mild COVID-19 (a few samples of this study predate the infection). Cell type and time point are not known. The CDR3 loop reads CASSFRQGLNTEAFF. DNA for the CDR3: TGTGCCAGCAGCTTTCGGCAGGGATTGAACACTGAAGCTTTCTTT.